This TCR beta chain was documented in a study of molecular identifiers for immune sequencing clone quantification. About the study: Replicate RNA from approximately 20,000 or 100,000 naive CD8 T cells formed five aliquots; four were sequenced. Study results and limitations: Sharing of a barcode by identical TCR molecules could cause highly expanded clone sizes to be underestimated. Spiked-in Jurkat TCR RNA corresponding to one cell was reported as detectable against more than 750,000 naive cells.

As previously described, bulk TCR libraries were made using listed TCR primers. TCRdb itself ran the PCR reads through MiXCR, one entry per CDR3 protein. This sample has approximately 320,000 distinct CDR3 sequences, with roughly 24% found just once. This clonotype was counted at least ten times. Its antigen is not identified. The germline V gene has CDR1 MDHEN and CDR2 SYDVKM. This CDR3 is 14 amino acids long. The V segment lost 3 bases and the J segment 6 bases; nucleotides outside the gene matches: 7. The genes are TRBV28 and TRBJ2-7; 8 nucleotides align to TRBD2. This receptor was obtained from a human donor in good health. Some libraries in this study had Jurkat cell RNA spiked in. The material sequenced was naive CD8+ T cells from blood, with Jurkat cell RNA spiked in. The subset denotes: FACS-sorted CD8+CD4-CCR7+CD45RA+ naive T cells. The CDR3 nucleotides read TGTGCCAGCAGTTTTCGGGGGGGTCAGGGCGAGCAGTACTTC. Protein sequence: CASSFRGGQGEQYF.